This T cell receptor (beta chain) was identified during a study of blood T cell repertoires in COVID-19. Study-wide context: From T cells, B-cell-depleted T cells, or PBMCs came the material, which was cDNA or gDNA.

Assay used: immunoSEQ multiplex PCR; TCRdb lists only in-frame clones, some missing. The profile shows around 250,000 clones, just under 85% of them singletons. V was clipped by 4 bases and J by 4 bases, with 22 bases between them. CDR3 length: 17 residues. Looked up from germline, CDR1 is SGHDT and CDR2 is YYEEEE. This receptor was obtained from a middle-aged man who had recovered from COVID-19. Sequenced: PBMCs or T cells enriched from blood (not recorded which). J is TRBJ2-3 and V is TRBV5-6; D may be TRBD2 (7 bases). The CDR3 region is CASSPPWGGLRPDTQYF. The DNA of the CDR3 is TGTGCCAGCAGCCCTCCGTGGGGGGGCTTACGTCCAGATACGCAGTATTTT.